This entry concerns a single T cell receptor (beta chain). Data came from immunoSEQ multiplex PCR; TCRdb stores just in-frame clones and leaves some out. The sample carries about 190,000 clones, approximately 86% recorded once. The data belong to a study of blood T cell repertoires in COVID-19. This CDR3 is 15 amino acids long. Trimming pared 2 bases from V and 5 bases from J, leaving 12 bases between. CDR1 and CDR2 from the germline V gene are KGHSH and LQKENI. The sample taken for sequencing was peripheral blood. This sequence originates from a young man with acute or convalescent COVID-19. The rearrangement uses TRBV18 and TRBJ2-2; D possibly corresponds to TRBD2 (6 bases). Here the CDR3 DNA reads TGTGCCAGCTCACCAGAGCGGGCGGGGACCGGGGAGCTGTTTTTT. Translated, it gives CASSPERAGTGELFF.